Below are 18 T cell receptor beta chains sequenced from a single sample in a study of T cell repertoires in cytomegalovirus infection. MiXCR, applied by TCRdb to the reads, yields one record per CDR3 protein. The sample holds 290,000 or so distinct CDR3 sequences, around 10% seen once. The sample was PBMCs. These receptors were obtained from a human donor in good health (CMV status not recorded). Some clones in this sample may be carry-over from other donors' samples.

The V call is TRBV29-1, the J call TRBJ2-3; the match to TRBD2 covers 7 bases. V shed 7 bases, J shed 2 bases, and the junction held 6 bases outside the gene matches. CDR1 is SQVTM and CDR2 is ANQGSEA in the germline V gene. The CDR3 covers 13 residues. CDR3 in DNA: TGCAGCGGGGGGGGACGGATCACAGATACGCAGTATTTT. Its protein product is CSGGGRITDTQYF.

This clonotype was found many times. The rearrangement links TRBV7-2 to TRBJ1-2, with 9 bases matching TRBD1. Germline CDR1 reads SGHTA; CDR2 reads FQGNSA. V lost 4 bases, J lost 4 bases, and 13 bases stayed unmatched. The CDR3 covers 17 residues. The CDR3 spells CASSSRPGTGPSYGYTF. The CDR3 DNA is TGTGCCAGCAGCTCCCGTCCCGGGACAGGGCCGAGCTATGGCTACACCTTC.

This clonotype was counted only a few times. The chain is built from TRBV6-2 or TRBV6-3 and TRBJ1-5; D uncertain. The germline V and J ends were trimmed by 10 bases and 1 base, with 11 bases remaining between them. The CDR3 is 13 residues long. Germline loops: CDR1 MNHEY, CDR2 SVGEGT. For the CDR3, the DNA is TGTGCCACCGCTGACGGCAGCAATCAGCCCCAGCATTTT. This translates into CATADGSNQPQHF.

This clonotype came up many times. The J gene is TRBJ1-1, the V gene TRBV20-1; no reliable D call. Germline values: CDR1 DFQATT, CDR2 SNEGSKA (reference sequence). The CDR3 totals 14 residues. V was trimmed by 2 bases and J by 1 base, leaving 11 bases between them. CDR3 sequence (DNA): TGCAGTGCTAGACCGAGCCGGGGGAACACTGAAGCTTTCTTT. It is translated as CSARPSRGNTEAFF.

At least ten counts were recorded for this clonotype. V gene TRBV5-4 combines with J gene TRBJ1-4, with TRBD1 identical over 7 bases. The CDR3 is 16 amino acids. With 5 bases clipped from V and 0 bases from J, the junction kept 7 bases outside the gene matches. Germline V gives CDR1 SGHNT, CDR2 YYREEE (reference sequence). The CDR3 DNA sequence: TGTGCCAGCAGTCCAGGGGGAACCTCAACTAATGAAAAACTGTTTTTT. Protein sequence: CASSPGGTSTNEKLFF.

This clonotype has at least ten counts. The genes are TRBV28 and TRBJ2-5; possibly TRBD1 for D (6 bases). Germline-derived CDR1 and CDR2 are MDHEN and SYDVKM. V lost 6 bases to trimming and J lost 6 bases, with 17 bases between them. The CDR3 spans 14 residues. The CDR3 here is CASSSDSLAKTQYF. CDR3 nucleotide sequence: TGTGCCAGCAGCTCGGACAGCCTTGCGAAGACCCAGTACTTC.

V usage is TRBV29-1 and J usage is TRBJ2-2; D may be TRBD2 (5 bases). Germline CDR1 is SQVTM and CDR2 is ANQGSEA. Trimming took off 1 base at V and 8 bases at J, with 8 bases between the two ends. The CDR3 runs to 12 residues. The CDR3 loop reads CSVEGRMGELFF. The CDR3 coding sequence is TGCAGCGTTGAAGGGAGGATGGGGGAGCTGTTTTTT.

The chain combines TRBV12-3 or TRBV12-4 with TRBJ2-2, with 10 bases lining up with TRBD2. V lost 6 bases, J lost 2 bases, and 6 bases stayed unmatched. The CDR3 consists of 16 residues. CDR3 bases: TGTGCCAGCAGGCATAGCGGGGGGCCCAACACCGGGGAGCTGTTTTTT. The encoded protein is CASRHSGGPNTGELFF.

This clonotype has ten or more counts. The V call is TRBV12-5, the J call TRBJ1-2, with 12 bases lining up with TRBD1. This CDR3 spans 15 amino acids. From germline, CDR1 is LGHNT and CDR2 FRNRAP. The trim removed 5 bases at V and 3 bases at J, leaving 4 bases unmatched. The CDR3 DNA reads TGTGCTAGTGGTATCGGGACAGGGGGCGACTATGGCTACACCTTC. Its protein is CASGIGTGGDYGYTF.

As concerns this clonotype: A much larger clone lies one base from this, so it may be a read error. The CDR3 DNA sequence: TGTGCCAGCAGCCCAGACGACAGGGGCGGGTACATTGAGCAGTTCTTC. Encoded protein: CASSPDDRGGYIEQFF. V and J are TRBV4-2 and TRBJ2-1, with 8 bases fitting TRBD1. Germline lookup yields CDR1 LGHNA and CDR2 YNFKEQ. CDR3 length equals 16 residues.

In this sample, this clonotype turned up many times. V is TRBV20-1 and J is TRBJ1-2; D is uncertain. CDR1 is DFQATT and CDR2 is SNEGSKA in the germline V gene (reference sequence). V was trimmed by 7 bases and J by 0 bases, leaving 15 bases between them. The CDR3 contains 14 residues. The CDR3 coding sequence is TGCAGTGTCCCGGGTGCCGCAGCTAACTATGGCTACACCTTC. It codes for CSVPGAAANYGYTF.

This clonotype was seen more than once but under ten times. The CDR3 sequence: CATQTGGETQYF. CDR3 DNA sequence: TGTGCCACCCAGACAGGGGGAGAGACCCAGTACTTC. The chain uses TRBV10-3 and TRBJ2-5; 9 nucleotides match TRBD1. Germline V gene sequence: CDR1 ENHRY, CDR2 SYGVKD. V trimming: 10 bases; J trimming: 4 bases; junction bases outside the gene matches: 4. This CDR3 contains 12 residues.

This clonotype was detected ten times or more. CDR3 in DNA: TGCAGCGTTGACCAAGAAGACTATGGCTACACCTTC. Its protein is CSVDQEDYGYTF. This chain joins TRBV29-1 and TRBJ1-2, with unresolved D. Germline CDR1 is SQVTM and CDR2 is ANQGSEA. V was pared by 3 bases and J by 3 bases, with 8 bases between. The CDR3 covers 12 residues.

This clonotype was picked up many times. The rearrangement links TRBV7-8 to TRBJ2-1, with a possible D match to TRBD1 (6 bases). Trimming removed 5 bases at V and 6 bases at J, with 17 bases between. Germline loops: CDR1 SGHVS, CDR2 FQNEAQ. The CDR3 has 15 residues. The CDR3 region is CASSPQGRGVNEQFF. Written as DNA, the CDR3 is TGTGCCAGCAGCCCTCAGGGGCGAGGGGTCAATGAGCAGTTCTTC.

In its sample, this clonotype was seen many times. This chain uses TRBV7-9 with TRBJ2-5, with D maybe TRBD1 (6 bases). V gave up 6 bases and J gave up 4 bases, with 15 bases separating them. The CDR3 contains 14 residues. Per the germline V gene, CDR1 is SEHNR and CDR2 is FQNEAQ (reference sequence). The CDR3: CASRPLIRGETQYF. CDR3 DNA: TGTGCCAGCAGACCCCTTATCAGGGGAGAGACCCAGTACTTC.

V gene TRBV2 combines with J gene TRBJ2-5; 8 bases fit TRBD1. V shed 6 bases and J 5 bases; nucleotides not matched to a gene: 8. The CDR3 spans 14 residues. The germline CDR1 and CDR2 sequences are SNHLY and FYNNEI. This CDR3 reads CASRVGQGQETQYF. The CDR3 coding sequence is TGTGCCAGCAGGGTTGGACAGGGACAGGAGACCCAGTACTTC.

The sample holds many counts of this clonotype. The chain is built from TRBV6-2 or TRBV6-3 and TRBJ1-1; D is uncertain. CDR3 length: 16 amino acids. Trimming shortened V by 7 bases and J by 3 bases, and 21 bases separated the two germline ends. Per germline, CDR1 MNHEY and CDR2 SVGEGT. The CDR3 reads CASNPGPHPADTEAFF. For the CDR3, the DNA is TGTGCCAGCAATCCCGGGCCCCACCCGGCGGACACTGAAGCTTTCTTT.

This clonotype was found many times. The chain uses TRBV5-6 and TRBJ2-5; no clear D gene. Per the germline V gene, CDR1 is SGHDT and CDR2 is YYEEEE. Trimming removed 4 bases at V and 5 bases at J, with 9 bases between. The CDR3 is 12 amino acids. Here the CDR3 DNA reads TGTGCCAGCAGCCTGAGTACGGAGACCCAGTACTTC. This gives the protein CASSLSTETQYF.